The rows below give T cell receptor beta chains drawn from one sample of a study of cytomegalovirus exposure and HLA in healthy donors. Assay used: immunoSEQ multiplex PCR; TCRdb lists only in-frame clones, some missing. The table has approximately 72,000 clones, 94% seen once. Sequencing was carried out using PBMCs. The source of these receptors is a woman aged 18-29 years in good health and CMV-seronegative. CDR3s include the opening cysteine and the closing phenylalanine or tryptophan. The D gene is left open where the match is weak. Clone size is not always given. Where it is, it says once, few, many or a class for expanded clones.

v_gene	d_gene	abundance	j_gene	CDR3nt	CDR3aa
TRBV7-2	TRBD2	NA	TRBJ2-1	TGTGCCAGCAGCCTTCTAGCGGGGACCTACAATGAGCAGTTCTTC	CASSLLAGTYNEQFF
TRBV2	NA	NA	TRBJ2-7	TGTGCCAGCACCGATAGGGGTATAACCTACGAGCAGTACTTC	CASTDRGITYEQYF
TRBV18	TRBD2	NA	TRBJ2-5	TGTGCCAGCTCATTCCAAGCGGGGGGCCAAGAGACCCAGTACTTC	CASSFQAGGQETQYF
TRBV5-3	NA	once	TRBJ1-1	TGTGCCAGAAGCTTAGTTCCCCAATTGATACAGGGATCGGGGATGAACACTGAAGCTTTCTTT	CARSLVPQLIQGSGMNTEAFF
TRBV7-8	NA	once	TRBJ2-7	TGTGCCAGCAGCTTATTCGGGACATTCACCTACGAGCAGTACTTC	CASSLFGTFTYEQYF
TRBV6-5	NA	NA	TRBJ2-7	TGTGCCAGCAGTTATAGGGACATCTCCTACGAGCAGTACTTC	CASSYRDISYEQYF
TRBV5-6	NA	once	TRBJ1-2	TGTGCCAGCAGCGCGCCGGGGGGCGAGGTCTATGGCTACACCTTC	CASSAPGGEVYGYTF
TRBV7-2	TRBD1	NA	TRBJ1-4	TGTGCCAGCAGCTTAGGTGGATCAGGGGGAGAAAAACTGTTTTTT	CASSLGGSGGEKLFF
TRBV5-8	NA	NA	TRBJ2-3	TGTGCCAGCAGCGCGGGACAGACAGATACGCAGTATTTT	CASSAGQTDTQYF
TRBV7-7	TRBD2	NA	TRBJ2-3	TGTGCTAGCAGCGAGGGACTAGGAGGCGCAGATACGCAGTATTTT	CASSEGLGGADTQYF
TRBV2	TRBD1	NA	TRBJ1-2	TGTGCCAGCAGAAGGACAGGGCTTAACTATGGCTACACCTTC	CASRRTGLNYGYTF
TRBV4-1	TRBD2	NA	TRBJ2-1	TGCGCCAGCAGCCACACTCCCCCGGGACTAGAGTCCTACAATGAGCAGTTCTTC	CASSHTPPGLESYNEQFF
TRBV7-2	NA	NA	TRBJ1-5	TGTGCCAGCAGCCTTTTTGACAGTTACAATCAGCCCCAGCATTTT	CASSLFDSYNQPQHF
TRBV30	NA	few	TRBJ1-4	TGTGCCTGGAGTGGGGGGAGGGCTGGAAAACTGTTTTTT	CAWSGGRAGKLFF
TRBV6-6	TRBD2	NA	TRBJ2-4	TGTGCCAGCAGTTACCCCCAAGCGGGGACGAACATTCAGTACTTC	CASSYPQAGTNIQYF
TRBV6-5	NA	NA	TRBJ1-1	TGTGCCAGCTCGACAATGGGCACTGAAGCTTTCTTT	CASSTMGTEAFF
TRBV7-8	NA	NA	TRBJ1-4	TGTGCCAGCAGCTTTCCGTTCGGGGATCATGAAAAACTGTTTTTT	CASSFPFGDHEKLFF